This T cell receptor beta chain was sequenced in a study of radiotherapy plus CTLA-4 blockade in lung cancer. V was pared by 3 bases and J by 4 bases, with 7 bases of the junction left unmatched. CDR1 is GTSNPN and CDR2 is SVGIG in the germline V gene (reference sequence). The CDR3 consists of 14 residues. Profiling relied on immunoSEQ multiplex PCR, and the TCRdb table lists in-frame clones only, not all of them. The table has thousands of clones, around 81% seen once; the top ten hold around 21%. The receptor's source is a human donor with non-small cell lung cancer that progressed on radiotherapy plus ipilimumab. The chain couples TRBV30 to TRBJ1-2; TRBD1 matches at 8 bases. Sequenced here: tumor tissue, sampled from a patient treated with radiotherapy plus ipilimumab. The DNA of the CDR3 is TGTGCCTGGAGGACACCGGGACAGGCCTATGGCTACACCTTC. Its protein product is CAWRTPGQAYGYTF.